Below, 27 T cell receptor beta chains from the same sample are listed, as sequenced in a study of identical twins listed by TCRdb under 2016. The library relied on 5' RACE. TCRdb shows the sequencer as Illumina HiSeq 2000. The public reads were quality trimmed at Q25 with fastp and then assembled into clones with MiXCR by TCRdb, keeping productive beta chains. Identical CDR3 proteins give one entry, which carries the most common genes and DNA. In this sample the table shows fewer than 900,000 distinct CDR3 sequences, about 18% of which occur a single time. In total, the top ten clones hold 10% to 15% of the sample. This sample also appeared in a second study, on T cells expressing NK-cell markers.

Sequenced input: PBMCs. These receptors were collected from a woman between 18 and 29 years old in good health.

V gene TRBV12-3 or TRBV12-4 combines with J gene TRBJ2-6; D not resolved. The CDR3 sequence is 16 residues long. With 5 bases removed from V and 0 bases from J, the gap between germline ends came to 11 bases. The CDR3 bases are TGTGCCAGCAGTCCGAGTCGGTCCTCTGGGGCCAACGTCCTGACTTTC. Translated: CASSPSRSSGANVLTF.

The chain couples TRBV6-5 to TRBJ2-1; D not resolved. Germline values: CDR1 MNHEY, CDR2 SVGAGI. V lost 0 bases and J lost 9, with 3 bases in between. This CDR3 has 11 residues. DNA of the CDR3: TGTGCCAGCAGTTACTCCTCTGAGCAGTTCTTC. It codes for CASSYSSEQFF.

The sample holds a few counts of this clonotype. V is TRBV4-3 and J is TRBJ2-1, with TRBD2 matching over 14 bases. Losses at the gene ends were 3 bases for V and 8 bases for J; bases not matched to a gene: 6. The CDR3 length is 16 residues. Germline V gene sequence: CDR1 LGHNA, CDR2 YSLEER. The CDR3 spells CASSQETSGGADEQFF. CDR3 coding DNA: TGCGCCAGCAGCCAGGAGACTAGCGGGGGGGCAGATGAGCAGTTCTTC.

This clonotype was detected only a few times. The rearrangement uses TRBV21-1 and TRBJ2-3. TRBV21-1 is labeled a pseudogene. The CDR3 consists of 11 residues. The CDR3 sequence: CASSKIDTQYF. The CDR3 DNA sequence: TGTGCCAGCAGCAAAATAGATACGCAGTATTTT.

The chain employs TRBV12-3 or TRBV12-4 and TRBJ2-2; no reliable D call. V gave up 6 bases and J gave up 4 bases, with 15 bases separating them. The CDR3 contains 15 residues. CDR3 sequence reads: CASRNRGRLTGELFF. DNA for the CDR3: TGTGCCAGCAGGAACCGAGGTCGCCTCACCGGGGAGCTGTTTTTT.

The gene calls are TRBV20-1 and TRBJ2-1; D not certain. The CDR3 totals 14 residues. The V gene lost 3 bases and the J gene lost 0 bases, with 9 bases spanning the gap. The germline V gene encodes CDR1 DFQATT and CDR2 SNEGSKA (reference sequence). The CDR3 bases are TGCAGTGCTAGCCCAGAGAACTCCTACAATGAGCAGTTCTTC. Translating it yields CSASPENSYNEQFF.

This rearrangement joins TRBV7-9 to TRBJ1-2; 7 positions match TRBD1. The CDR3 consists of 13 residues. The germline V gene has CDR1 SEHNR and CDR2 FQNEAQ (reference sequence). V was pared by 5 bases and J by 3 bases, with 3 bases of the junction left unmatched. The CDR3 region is CASSQGVDYGYTF. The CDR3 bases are TGTGCCAGCAGCCAGGGGGTGGACTATGGCTACACCTTC.

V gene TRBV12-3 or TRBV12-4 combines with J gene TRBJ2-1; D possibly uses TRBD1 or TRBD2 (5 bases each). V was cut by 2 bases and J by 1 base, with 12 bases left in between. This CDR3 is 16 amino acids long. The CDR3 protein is CASSLRGRGSYNEQFF. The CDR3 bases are TGTGCCAGCAGTTTAAGGGGTCGGGGATCCTACAATGAGCAGTTCTTC.

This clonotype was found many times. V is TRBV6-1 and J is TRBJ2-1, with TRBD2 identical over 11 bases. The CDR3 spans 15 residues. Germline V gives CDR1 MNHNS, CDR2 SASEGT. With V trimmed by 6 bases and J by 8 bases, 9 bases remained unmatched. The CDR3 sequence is CASSLGTSGSDEQFF. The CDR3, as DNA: TGTGCCAGCAGCCTCGGAACTAGCGGGAGTGATGAGCAGTTCTTC.

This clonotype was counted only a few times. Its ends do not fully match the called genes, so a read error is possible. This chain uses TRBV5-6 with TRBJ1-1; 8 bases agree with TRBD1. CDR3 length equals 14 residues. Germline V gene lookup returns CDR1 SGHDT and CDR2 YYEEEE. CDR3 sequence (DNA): TGTGCCAGCAGCCCTGGGACAGGTTACACTGAAGTTTTCTTT. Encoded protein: CASSPGTGYTEVFF.

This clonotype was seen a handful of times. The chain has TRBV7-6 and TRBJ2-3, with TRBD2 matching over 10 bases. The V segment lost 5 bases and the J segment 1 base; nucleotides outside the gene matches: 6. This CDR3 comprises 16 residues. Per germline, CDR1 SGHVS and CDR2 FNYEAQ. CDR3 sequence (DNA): TGTGCCAGCAGCAATGCTCTAGCGGGGGGCACAGATACGCAGTATTTT. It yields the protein CASSNALAGGTDTQYF.

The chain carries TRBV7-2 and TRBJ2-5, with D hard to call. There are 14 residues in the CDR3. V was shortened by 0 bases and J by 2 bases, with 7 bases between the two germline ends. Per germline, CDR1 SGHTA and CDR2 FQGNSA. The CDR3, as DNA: TGTGCCAGCAGCTTAGCTCTGCGGCAAGAGACCCAGTACTTC. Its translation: CASSLALRQETQYF.

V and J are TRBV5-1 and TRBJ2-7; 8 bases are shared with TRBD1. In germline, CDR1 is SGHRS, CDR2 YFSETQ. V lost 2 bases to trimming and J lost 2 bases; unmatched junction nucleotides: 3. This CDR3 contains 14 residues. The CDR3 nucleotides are TGCGCCAGCAGCTTCGCCAGGGGGCCCTACGAGCAGTACTTC. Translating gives CASSFARGPYEQYF.

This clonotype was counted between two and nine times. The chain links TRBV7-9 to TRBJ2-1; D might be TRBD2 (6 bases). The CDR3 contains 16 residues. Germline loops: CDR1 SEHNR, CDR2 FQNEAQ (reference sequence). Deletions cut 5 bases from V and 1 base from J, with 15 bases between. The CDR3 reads CASSQLWGRSYNEQFF. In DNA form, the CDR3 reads TGTGCCAGCAGCCAACTCTGGGGGAGGTCCTACAATGAGCAGTTCTTC. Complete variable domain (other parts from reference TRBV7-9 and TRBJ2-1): DTGVSQNPRHKITKRGQNVTFRCDPISEHNRLYWYRQTLGQGPEFLTYFQNEAQLEKSRLLSDRFSAERPKGSFSTLEIQRTEQGDSAMYLCASSQLWGRSYNEQFFGPGTRLTVL.

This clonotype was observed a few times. This CDR3 is CASTKRASYEQYF. Written as DNA, the CDR3 is TGTGCCAGCACCAAGAGAGCTTCCTACGAGCAGTACTTC. The chain recombines TRBV12-3 or TRBV12-4 with TRBJ2-7; D is unclear. The CDR3 consists of 13 residues. The germline V and J ends were trimmed by 7 bases and 1 base, with 11 bases remaining between them.

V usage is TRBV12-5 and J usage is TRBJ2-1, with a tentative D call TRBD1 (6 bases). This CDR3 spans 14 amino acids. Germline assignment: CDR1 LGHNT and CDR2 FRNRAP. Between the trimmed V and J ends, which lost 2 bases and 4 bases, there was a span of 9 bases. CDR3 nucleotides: TGTGCTAGTGGTTTGAGGGGGTCTTACAATGAGCAGTTCTTC. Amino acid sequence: CASGLRGSYNEQFF.

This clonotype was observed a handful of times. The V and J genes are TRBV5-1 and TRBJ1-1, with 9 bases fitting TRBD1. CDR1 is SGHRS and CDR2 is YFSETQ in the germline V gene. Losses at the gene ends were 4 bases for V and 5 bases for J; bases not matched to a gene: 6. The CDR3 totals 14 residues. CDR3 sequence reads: CASSRGTGRTEAFF. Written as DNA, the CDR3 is TGCGCCAGCAGCCGAGGGACAGGGAGGACTGAAGCTTTCTTT.

Here the CDR3 reads CASSPTRQGFQTQYF. In nucleotides, the CDR3 is TGTGCCAGCAGCCCCACCCGACAGGGATTCCAGACCCAGTACTTC. J is TRBJ2-5 and V is TRBV7-2; TRBD1 matches 7 bases. The trim removed 5 bases at V and 6 bases at J, leaving 12 bases unmatched. Germline V lookup: CDR1 SGHTA, CDR2 FQGNSA. The CDR3 consists of 15 residues.

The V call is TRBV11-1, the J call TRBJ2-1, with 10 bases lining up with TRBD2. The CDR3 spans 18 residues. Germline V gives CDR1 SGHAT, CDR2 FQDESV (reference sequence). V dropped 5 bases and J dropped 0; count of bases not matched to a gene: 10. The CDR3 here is CASSASPSGGRSYNEQFF. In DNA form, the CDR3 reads TGTGCCAGCAGCGCCAGCCCTAGCGGGGGCCGCTCCTACAATGAGCAGTTCTTC.

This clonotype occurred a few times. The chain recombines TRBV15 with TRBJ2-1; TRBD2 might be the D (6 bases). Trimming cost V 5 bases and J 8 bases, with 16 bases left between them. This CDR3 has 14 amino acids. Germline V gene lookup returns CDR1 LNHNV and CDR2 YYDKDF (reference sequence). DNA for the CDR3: TGTGCCACCAGCTTCGGCGGGGCGAGGGATGAGCAGTTCTTC. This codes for CATSFGGARDEQFF.

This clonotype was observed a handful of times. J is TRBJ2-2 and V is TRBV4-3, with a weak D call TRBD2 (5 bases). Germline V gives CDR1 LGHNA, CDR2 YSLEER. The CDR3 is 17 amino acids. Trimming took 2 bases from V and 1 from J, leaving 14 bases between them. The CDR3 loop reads CASSQRAWGENTGELFF. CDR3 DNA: TGCGCCAGCAGCCAAAGAGCTTGGGGAGAGAACACCGGGGAGCTGTTTTTT.

CDR3 in amino acids: CASSLPTSGGIDTQYF. Written as DNA, the CDR3 is TGCGCCAGCAGCTTGCCGACTAGCGGGGGTATAGATACGCAGTATTTT. This chain links TRBV5-1 with TRBJ2-3; 12 bases align to TRBD2. Trimming cost V 1 base and J 5 bases; bases outside gene matches: 5. CDR1 and CDR2 from the germline V gene are SGHRS and YFSETQ. The CDR3 runs 16 residues.

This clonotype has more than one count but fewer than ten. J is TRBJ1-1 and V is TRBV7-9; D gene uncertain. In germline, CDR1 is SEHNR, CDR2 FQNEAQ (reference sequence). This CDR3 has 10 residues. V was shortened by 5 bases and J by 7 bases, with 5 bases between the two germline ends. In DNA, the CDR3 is TGTGCCAGCAGCGCGATTGAAGCTTTCTTT. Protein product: CASSAIEAFF.

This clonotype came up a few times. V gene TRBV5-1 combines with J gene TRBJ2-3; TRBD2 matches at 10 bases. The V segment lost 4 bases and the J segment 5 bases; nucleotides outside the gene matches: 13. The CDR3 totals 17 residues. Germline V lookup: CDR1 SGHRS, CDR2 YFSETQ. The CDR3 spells CASSKSFLAGAGDTQYF. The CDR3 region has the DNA TGCGCCAGCAGCAAATCGTTCCTAGCGGGAGCTGGAGATACGCAGTATTTT.

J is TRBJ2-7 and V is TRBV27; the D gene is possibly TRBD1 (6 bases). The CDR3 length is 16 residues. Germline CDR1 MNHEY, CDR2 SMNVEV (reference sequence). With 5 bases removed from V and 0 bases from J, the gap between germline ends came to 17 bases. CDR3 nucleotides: TGTGCCAGCAGTCTACACGGACAGCGGAGCTCCTACGAGCAGTACTTC. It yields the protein CASSLHGQRSSYEQYF.

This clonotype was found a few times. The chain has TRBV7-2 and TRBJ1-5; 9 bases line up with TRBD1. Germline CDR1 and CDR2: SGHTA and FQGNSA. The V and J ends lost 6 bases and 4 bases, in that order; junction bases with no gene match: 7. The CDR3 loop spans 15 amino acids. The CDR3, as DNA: TGTGCCAGCAGACGGGGACAGGGTGCAAATCAGCCCCAGCATTTT. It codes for CASRRGQGANQPQHF.

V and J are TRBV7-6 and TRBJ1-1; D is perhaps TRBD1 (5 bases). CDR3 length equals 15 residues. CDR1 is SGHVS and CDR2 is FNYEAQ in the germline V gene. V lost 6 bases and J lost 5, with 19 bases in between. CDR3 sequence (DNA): TGTGCCAGCAGGGGTTCGACGGGACCTCGGACTGAAGCTTTCTTT. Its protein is CASRGSTGPRTEAFF.